This record covers a single T cell receptor (beta chain). Its specific antigen is unknown. No qualities accompany the bases; no much larger clone lies one base away. This record belongs to a study of T-cell memory formation after mild COVID-19 (dated by TCRdb to 2020 to 2023). Context from the whole study: TCR sequence clusters from the two donors were found to be largely donor specific. Longitudinal TCRalpha and TCRbeta repertoire sequencing tracked T-cell clones expanding and contracting after mild COVID-19 in a couple of donors. The cohort comprised two young, previously healthy adult volunteers, one female and one male.

Ficoll-Paque density gradient centrifugation was the method used to isolate PBMCs. On the study overall, not on this receptor specifically: Some responding clones were detected in pre-infection memory, which suggested that pre-existing cross-reactive memory T cells had joined the SARS-CoV-2 response. Contracting CD4+ clones appeared mostly in the CM and EM memory subsets, whereas CD8+ clones were enriched in EMRA. The second-wave clones that peaked on day 37 were not confirmed to be SARS-CoV-2 specific. Only a couple of mild cases were covered by the study, and larger cohorts that include severe cases with pre-infection samples were considered necessary. Clones contracting from day 15 to 85 had balanced CD4/CD8 phenotypes, while a second wave expanding from day 15 to 37 was biased towards CD4+.

Sequenced using an Illumina NovaSeq 6000. cDNA libraries for TCRalpha and TCRbeta were prepared by 5'RACE using constant-segment primers, with sample barcodes and unique molecular identifiers added. Trizol reagent was used to extract RNA from every sample. Library amplification was performed in two PCR steps, and a second sample barcode and Illumina TruSeq adapters were introduced in the second step. Sequencing of libraries was performed on an Illumina NovaSeq with 2 x 150 bp paired-end reads. In the source study's methods: With migec v1.2.7, reads were demultiplexed and then collapsed into UMI-guided consensus sequences. Using mixcr v2.1.11, the UMI consensuses were aligned to TRA and TRB V and J templates and assembled into clonotypes. A clonotype was counted as expanded or contracted only when both edgeR and NoisET called the clonotype significant, with the noise models trained on biological replicates. For edgeR calls, the thresholds were a false discovery rate-adjusted p below 0.01 and a log2 fold-change of 1. As an exploratory analysis of dynamics, max-normalized trajectories of the 1000 most abundant clonotypes were examined by PCA with hierarchical clustering. The CD4 or CD8 phenotype of responding clones was assigned using the separately sequenced CD4+ and CD8+ repertoires. Using fastp trimming at Q25 and MiXCR clonotype assembly, TCRdb reanalyzed the public sequencing data and kept in-frame beta chains. Under each unique CDR3 protein, matching rows form one entry showing the most common genes and DNA. What appears here as the V and J calls and clone size reflects TCRdb's work, not the paper's. This sample lists 150,000 to 200,000 distinct CDR3 sequences; roughly a fifth were detected once. The ten biggest clones cover more than 20% of the sample.

Sample: PBMCs or a T cell subset sorted from them (not recorded which). This clonotype was sampled from an adult woman who had mild COVID-19 (a few samples of this study predate the infection). The sample titles of this study are shuffled in the database, so cell type and time point are left out; the donor was told from shared clones.

The sequenced DNA is TGTGCCAGCGGGACAGGGAATTCACCCCTCCACTTT. Its translation is CASGTGNSPLHF. The chain is assembled from TRBV9 and TRBJ1-6; the central 9 bases match TRBD1. Measured from the cysteine to the phenylalanine, the CDR3 is 12 residues long. Only CDR3 DNA is held: 36 bases, read in frame from base 1. CDR1 and CDR2, per the germline V gene, are SGDLS and YYNGEE. The germline V and J ends show losses of 7 bases and 7 bases respectively, and no gene match explains 0 bases of the junction.